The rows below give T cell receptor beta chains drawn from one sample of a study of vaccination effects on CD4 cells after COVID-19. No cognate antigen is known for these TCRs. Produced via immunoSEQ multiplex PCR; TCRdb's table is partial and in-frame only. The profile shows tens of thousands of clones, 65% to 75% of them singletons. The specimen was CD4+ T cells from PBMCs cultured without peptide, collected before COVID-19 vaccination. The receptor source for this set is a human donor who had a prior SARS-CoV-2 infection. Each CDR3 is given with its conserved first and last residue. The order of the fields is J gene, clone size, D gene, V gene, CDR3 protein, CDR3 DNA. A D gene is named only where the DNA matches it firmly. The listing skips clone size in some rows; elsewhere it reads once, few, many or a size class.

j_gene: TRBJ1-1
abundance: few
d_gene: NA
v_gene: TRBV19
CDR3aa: CASSTGQNTEAFF
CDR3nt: TGTGCCAGTAGTACGGGACAGAACACTGAAGCTTTCTTT

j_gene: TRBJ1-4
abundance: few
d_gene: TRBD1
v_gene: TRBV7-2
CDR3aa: CASSLGPRQTGQGNEKLFF
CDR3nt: TGTGCCAGCAGCTTAGGTCCCCGGCAAACGGGACAGGGGAATGAAAAACTGTTTTTT

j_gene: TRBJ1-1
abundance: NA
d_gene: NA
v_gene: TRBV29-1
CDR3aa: CSVGNPGQWGRAFF
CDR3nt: TGCAGCGTTGGAAATCCGGGACAATGGGGTAGGGCTTTCTTT

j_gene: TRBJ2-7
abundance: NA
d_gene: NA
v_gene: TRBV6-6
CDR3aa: CASSYEGVRGEQYF
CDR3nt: TGTGCCAGCAGTTACGAGGGGGTTCGGGGGGAGCAGTACTTC

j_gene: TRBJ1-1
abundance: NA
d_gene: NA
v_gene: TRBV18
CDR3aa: CASSNSGRTGTEAFF
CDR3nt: TGTGCCAGCTCCAACAGCGGGAGAACCGGCACTGAAGCTTTCTTT

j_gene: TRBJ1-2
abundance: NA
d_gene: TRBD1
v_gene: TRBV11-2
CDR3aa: CASSLTRDSLSRTF
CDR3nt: TGTGCCAGCAGCTTAACCAGGGACAGTCTCAGTCGAACCTTC

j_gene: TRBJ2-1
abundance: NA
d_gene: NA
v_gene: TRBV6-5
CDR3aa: CASRRGGEQFF
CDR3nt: TGTGCCAGCAGAAGAGGGGGTGAGCAGTTCTTC

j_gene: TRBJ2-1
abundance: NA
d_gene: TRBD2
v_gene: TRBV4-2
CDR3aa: CASSQLGLAGVGEQFF
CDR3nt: TGTGCCAGCAGCCAACTGGGACTAGCGGGAGTTGGTGAGCAGTTCTTC

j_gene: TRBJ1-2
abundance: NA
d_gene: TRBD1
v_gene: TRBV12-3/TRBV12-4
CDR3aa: CASSPTGGSGYTF
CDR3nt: TGTGCCAGCAGTCCAACAGGGGGCTCAGGCTACACCTTC

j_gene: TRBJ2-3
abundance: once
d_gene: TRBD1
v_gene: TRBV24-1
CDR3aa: CATSEDRGHTDTQYF
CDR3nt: TGTGCCACCAGTGAAGACAGGGGTCACACAGATACGCAGTATTTT

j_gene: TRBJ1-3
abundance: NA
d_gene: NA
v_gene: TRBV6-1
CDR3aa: CASSDRNSGNTIYF
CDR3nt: TGTGCCAGCAGTGACAGAAACTCTGGAAACACCATATATTTT

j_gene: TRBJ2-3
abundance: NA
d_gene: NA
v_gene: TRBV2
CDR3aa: CASSVVTDTQYF
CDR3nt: TGTGCCAGCAGTGTGGTCACGGATACGCAGTATTTT

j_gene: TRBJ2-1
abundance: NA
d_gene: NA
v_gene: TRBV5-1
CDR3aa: CASSLAASGLTFF
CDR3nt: TGCGCCAGCAGCTTGGCCGCTTCGGGCCTGACGTTCTTC

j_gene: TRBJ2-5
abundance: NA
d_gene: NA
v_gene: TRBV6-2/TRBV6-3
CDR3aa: CASSHLAASQETQYF
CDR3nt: TGTGCCAGCAGCCACCTTGCGGCAAGCCAAGAGACCCAGTACTTC

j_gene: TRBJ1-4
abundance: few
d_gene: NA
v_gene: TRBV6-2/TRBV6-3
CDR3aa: CASSYRSEKLFF
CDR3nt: TGTGCCAGCAGTTATAGGAGTGAAAAACTGTTTTTT

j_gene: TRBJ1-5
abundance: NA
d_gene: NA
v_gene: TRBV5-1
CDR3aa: CASSLAGTNQPQHF
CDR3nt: TGCGCCAGCAGCTTGGCGGGCACCAATCAGCCCCAGCATTTT

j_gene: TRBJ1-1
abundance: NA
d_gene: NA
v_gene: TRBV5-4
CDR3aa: CASSPQNRVGDTEAFF
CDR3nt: TGTGCCAGCAGCCCGCAAAACAGGGTCGGGGACACTGAAGCTTTCTTT

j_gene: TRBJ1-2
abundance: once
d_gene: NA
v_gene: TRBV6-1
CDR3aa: CASSEGGGANYGYTF
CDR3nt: TGTGCCAGCAGTGAAGGCGGGGGAGCTAACTATGGCTACACCTTC

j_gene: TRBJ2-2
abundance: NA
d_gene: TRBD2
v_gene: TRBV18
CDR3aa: CASSPSVIAGGGELFF
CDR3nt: TGTGCCAGCTCACCATCGGTGATAGCGGGAGGCGGGGAGCTGTTTTTT

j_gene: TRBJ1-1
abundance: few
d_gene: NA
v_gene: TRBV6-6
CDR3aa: CASGRAQTEAFF
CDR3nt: TGTGCCAGCGGGCGGGCCCAAACTGAAGCTTTCTTT

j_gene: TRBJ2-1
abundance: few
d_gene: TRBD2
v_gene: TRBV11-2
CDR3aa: CASSRLAGVWVRFF
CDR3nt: TGTGCCAGCAGCCGACTAGCGGGAGTTTGGGTTAGGTTCTTC

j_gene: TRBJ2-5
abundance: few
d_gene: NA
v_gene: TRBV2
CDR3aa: CASNRFLETQYF
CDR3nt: TGTGCCAGCAATAGGTTTTTAGAGACCCAGTACTTC

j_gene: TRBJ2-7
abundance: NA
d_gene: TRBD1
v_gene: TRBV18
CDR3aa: CASSPLWDRGLDEQYF
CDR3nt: TGTGCCAGCTCACCACTGTGGGACAGGGGGCTGGACGAGCAGTACTTC

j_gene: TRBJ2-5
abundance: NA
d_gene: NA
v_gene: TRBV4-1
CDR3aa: CASSQGPTGFGETQYF
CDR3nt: TGCGCCAGCAGCCAAGGGCCTACAGGGTTCGGGGAGACCCAGTACTTC

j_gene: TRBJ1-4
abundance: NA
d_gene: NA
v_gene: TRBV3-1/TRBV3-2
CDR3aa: CASSQVRGRGEKLFF
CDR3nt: TGTGCCAGCAGCCAAGTTCGAGGGAGGGGTGAAAAACTGTTTTTT

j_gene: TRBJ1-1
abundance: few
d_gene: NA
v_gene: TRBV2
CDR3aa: CASRGGIRNTEAFF
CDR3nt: TGTGCCAGCAGAGGGGGGATAAGAAACACTGAAGCTTTCTTT

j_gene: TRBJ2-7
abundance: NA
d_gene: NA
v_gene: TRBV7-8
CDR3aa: CASSLEGPGVEQYF
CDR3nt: TGTGCCAGCAGCTTAGAGGGTCCAGGGGTCGAGCAGTACTTC

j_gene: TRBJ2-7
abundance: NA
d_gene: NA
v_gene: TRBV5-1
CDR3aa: CASSLAEYFRAETNYEQYF
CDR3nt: TGCGCCAGCAGCTTGGCCGAATACTTCCGGGCCGAGACAAACTACGAGCAGTACTTC

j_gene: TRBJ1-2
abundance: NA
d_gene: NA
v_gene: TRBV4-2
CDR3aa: CASSQAQGDYGYTF
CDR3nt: TGTGCCAGCAGCCAAGCGCAGGGCGACTATGGCTACACCTTC

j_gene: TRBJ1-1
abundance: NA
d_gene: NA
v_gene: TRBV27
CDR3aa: CASSLNGQTEAFF
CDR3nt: TGTGCCAGCAGTTTAAATGGGCAGACTGAAGCTTTCTTT

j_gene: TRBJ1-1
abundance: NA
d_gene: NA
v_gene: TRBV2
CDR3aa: CASSEGVNTEAFF
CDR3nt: TGTGCCAGCAGTGAAGGGGTAAACACTGAAGCTTTCTTT

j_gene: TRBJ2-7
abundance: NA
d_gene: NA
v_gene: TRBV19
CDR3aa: CASSIASGITYEQYF
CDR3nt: TGTGCCAGTAGTATAGCGTCAGGTATAACCTACGAGCAGTACTTC

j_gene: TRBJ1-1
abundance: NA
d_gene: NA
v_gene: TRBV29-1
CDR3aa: CSGQNTEAFF
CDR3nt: TGCAGCGGACAGAACACTGAAGCTTTCTTT

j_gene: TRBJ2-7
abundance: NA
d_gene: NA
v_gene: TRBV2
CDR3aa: CASNIQGFGYEQYF
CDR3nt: TGTGCCAGCAATATACAGGGTTTCGGCTACGAGCAGTACTTC

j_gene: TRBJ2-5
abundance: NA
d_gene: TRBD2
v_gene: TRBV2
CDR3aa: CASSEQGGSFEETQYF
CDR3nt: TGTGCCAGCAGTGAACAGGGAGGGTCATTTGAAGAGACCCAGTACTTC

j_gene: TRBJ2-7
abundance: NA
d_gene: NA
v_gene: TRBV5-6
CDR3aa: CASSPDRWREQYF
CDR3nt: TGTGCCAGCAGCCCTGACAGGTGGAGGGAGCAGTACTTC

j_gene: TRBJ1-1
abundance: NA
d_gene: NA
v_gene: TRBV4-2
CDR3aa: CASSPTRSGGTEAFF
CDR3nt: TGTGCCAGCAGCCCGACGAGGTCTGGGGGCACTGAAGCTTTCTTT

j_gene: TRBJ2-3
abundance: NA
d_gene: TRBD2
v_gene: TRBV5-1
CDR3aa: CASSLEGRGDTDTQYF
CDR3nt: TGCGCCAGCAGCTTGGAAGGGCGGGGGGACACAGATACGCAGTATTTT

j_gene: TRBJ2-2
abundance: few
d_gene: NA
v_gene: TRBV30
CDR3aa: CAWRAAAGELFF
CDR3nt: TGTGCCTGGAGGGCGGCCGCCGGGGAGCTGTTTTTT

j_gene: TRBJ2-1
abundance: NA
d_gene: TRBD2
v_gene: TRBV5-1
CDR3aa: CASSFLAEISYNEQFF
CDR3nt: TGCGCCAGCAGCTTTCTAGCGGAGATCTCCTACAATGAGCAGTTCTTC

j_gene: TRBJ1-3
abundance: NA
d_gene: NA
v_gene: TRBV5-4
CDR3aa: CASSFGGGENTIYF
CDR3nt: TGTGCCAGCAGCTTTGGGGGGGGAGAAAACACCATATATTTT

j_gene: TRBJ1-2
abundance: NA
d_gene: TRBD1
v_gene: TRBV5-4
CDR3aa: CASSLVSGQGISYGYTF
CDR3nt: TGTGCCAGCAGCTTGGTATCCGGACAGGGGATAAGTTATGGCTACACCTTC

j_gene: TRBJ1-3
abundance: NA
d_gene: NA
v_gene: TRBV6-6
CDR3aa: CASSYGDSGNTIYF
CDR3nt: TGTGCCAGCAGTTACGGCGATTCTGGAAACACCATATATTTT

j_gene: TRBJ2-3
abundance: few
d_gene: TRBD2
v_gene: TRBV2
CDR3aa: CASRTPFSGGADTQYF
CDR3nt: TGTGCCAGCAGGACTCCCTTTAGCGGGGGAGCAGATACGCAGTATTTT

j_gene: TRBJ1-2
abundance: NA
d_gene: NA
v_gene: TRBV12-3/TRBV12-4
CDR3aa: CASSRTDYGYTF
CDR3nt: TGTGCCAGCAGCCGAACGGACTATGGCTACACCTTC

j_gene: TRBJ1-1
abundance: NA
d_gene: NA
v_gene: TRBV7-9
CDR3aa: CASSLGGEAFF
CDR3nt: TGTGCCAGCAGCTTAGGTGGTGAGGCTTTCTTT

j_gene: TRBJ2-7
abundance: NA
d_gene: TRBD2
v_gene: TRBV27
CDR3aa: CASSFTTGLILGEQYF
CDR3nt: TGTGCCAGCAGTTTTACGACGGGACTAATCTTAGGCGAGCAGTACTTC

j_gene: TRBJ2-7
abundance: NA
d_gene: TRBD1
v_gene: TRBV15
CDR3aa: CATSTRQGAMKQYF
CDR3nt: TGTGCCACCAGCACTAGACAGGGGGCAATGAAGCAGTACTTC